The clone carrying this T cell receptor beta chain was seen a few times. Its matching antigen is unknown. Sorting with CD45RO/CCR7/CD25/CD127/CD95/CD27 yielded naive, central memory, regulatory and stem-like memory CD4+ cells. These data belong to a study of beta chain features in type 1 diabetes. The wider study: The patients were much like the healthy donors in age, gender and cell yields. Study findings and constraints: Type 1 diabetes patients had moderately but significantly shorter TCRB CDR3s in all four CD4+ subsets. In these data, an HLA type influence on TCRB rearrangement remained unresolved.

What was sequenced were expressed TCRB transcripts, since all of the isolated RNA had been reverse transcribed. Generated by immunoSEQ multiplex PCR, the TCRdb table keeps only in-frame clones and is missing some. The table records roughly 450,000 clones, 9.5% to 12% of them present only once. V was shortened by 5 bases and J by 6 bases, with 10 bases between the two germline ends. CDR1 and CDR2 (germline): MNHNY, SVGAGI (reference sequence). The CDR3 has 13 amino acids. This sequence originates from a woman between 18 and 29 years old in good health. This chain joins TRBV6-6 and TRBJ2-2; no clear D gene. Sample: naive CD4+ T cells from blood. CDR3 region: CASSKNLAGELFF. The DNA for the CDR3 is TGTGCCAGCAGTAAAAACCTGGCCGGGGAGCTGTTTTTT.